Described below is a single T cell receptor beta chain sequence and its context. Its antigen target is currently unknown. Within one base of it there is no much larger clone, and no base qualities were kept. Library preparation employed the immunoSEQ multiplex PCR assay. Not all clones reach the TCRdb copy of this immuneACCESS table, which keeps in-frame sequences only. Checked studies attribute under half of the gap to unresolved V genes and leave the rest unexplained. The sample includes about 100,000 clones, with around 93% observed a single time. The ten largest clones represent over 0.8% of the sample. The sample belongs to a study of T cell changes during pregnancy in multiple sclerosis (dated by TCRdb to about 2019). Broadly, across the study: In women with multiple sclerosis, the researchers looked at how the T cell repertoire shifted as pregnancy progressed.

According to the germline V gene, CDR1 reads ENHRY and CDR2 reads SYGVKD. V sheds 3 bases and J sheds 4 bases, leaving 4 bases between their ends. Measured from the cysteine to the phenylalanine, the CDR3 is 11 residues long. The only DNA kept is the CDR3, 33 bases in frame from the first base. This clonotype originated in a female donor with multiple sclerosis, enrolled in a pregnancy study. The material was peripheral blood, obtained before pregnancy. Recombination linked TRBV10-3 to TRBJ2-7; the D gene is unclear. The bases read TGTGCCATCAGTGAACTATACGAGCAGTACTTC. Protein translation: CAISELYEQYF.